This T cell receptor beta chain emerged from a study of T cells in Graves' hyperthyroidism and ophthalmopathy. Template material for amplifying TCR beta CDR3 regions consisted of RNA transcripts. TCR CDR3 underwent first-round RT-PCR with the HTBI primer set. TCRdb re-analysed the multiplex PCR reads in MiXCR, keeping a single row per CDR3 protein. The table lists roughly 500,000 distinct CDR3 sequences, 40% to 50% of them singletons. Study conclusions and caveats: The model identified upcoming ophthalmopathy a median approximately six months ahead of onset. Most thyroid clonotypes that were expanded above 0.001 also turned up in blood. Ophthalmopathy was separated from stable hyperthyroidism by a 13 V-J model.

Diagnosis relied on clinical symptoms, serum thyroxine and TRAb, thyroid ultrasound and orbital computed tomography. Germline lookup yields CDR1 SGHTA and CDR2 FQGNSA. Trimming shortened V by 5 bases and J by 8 bases, and 20 bases separated the two germline ends. CDR3 length: 15 residues. This clonotype appeared once. Antigen specificity is unknown. This chain uses TRBV7-2 with TRBJ2-3; D could derive from TRBD1 or TRBD2 (6 bases each). The TCR originated in an adult woman with Graves' disease, either hyperthyroidism or ophthalmopathy (not recorded which). Sequenced: peripheral blood or thyroid tissue (not recorded which). CDR3 nucleotides: TGTGCCAGCAGCCAGGGGAGGACTTTAGGCGGTACGCAGTATTTT. It encodes CASSQGRTLGGTQYF.